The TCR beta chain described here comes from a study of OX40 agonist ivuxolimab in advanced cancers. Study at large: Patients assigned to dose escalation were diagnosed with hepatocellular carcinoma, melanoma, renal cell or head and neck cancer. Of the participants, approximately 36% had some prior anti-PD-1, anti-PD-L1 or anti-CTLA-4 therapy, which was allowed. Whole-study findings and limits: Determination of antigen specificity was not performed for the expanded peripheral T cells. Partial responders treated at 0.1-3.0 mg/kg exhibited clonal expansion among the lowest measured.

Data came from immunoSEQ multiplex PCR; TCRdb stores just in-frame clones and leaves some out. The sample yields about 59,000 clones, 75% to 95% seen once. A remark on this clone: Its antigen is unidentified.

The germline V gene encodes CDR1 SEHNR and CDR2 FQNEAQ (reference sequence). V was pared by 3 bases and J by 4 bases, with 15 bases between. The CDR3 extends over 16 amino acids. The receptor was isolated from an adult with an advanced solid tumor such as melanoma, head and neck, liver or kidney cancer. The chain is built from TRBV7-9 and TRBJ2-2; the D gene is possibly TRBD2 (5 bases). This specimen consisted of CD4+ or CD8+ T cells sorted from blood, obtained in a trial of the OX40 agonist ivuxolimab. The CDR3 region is CASSLSRDGSTGELFF. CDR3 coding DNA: TGTGCCAGCAGCTTGTCTCGGGATGGGAGCACCGGGGAGCTGTTTTTT.